These T cell receptor beta chains were read from a single sample in a study of response to subunit inactivated influenza vaccine. TCRdb re-called the RT-PCR reads through MiXCR, storing one row per CDR3 protein. The sample contains around 520,000 distinct CDR3 sequences, 25% of which appear only once. The sample was CD4+ T cells sorted from PBMCs, taken 5 to 6 days after vaccination. The receptors were gathered from a man aged 45-65 years who received an inactivated influenza vaccine. Each CDR3 is given with its conserved first and last residue. A D gene is named only where the DNA matches it firmly. Size tells how often a clone was seen (once, few, many) or the class of an expanded clone, and some rows leave it out.

d_call j_call v_call clone_size cdr3_nt cdr3_aa
. TRBJ2-7 TRBV20-1 few TGCAGTGCTAGAGTGGGAAAGACAGGAACCTACGAGCAGTACTTC CSARVGKTGTYEQYF
. TRBJ2-5 TRBV15 few TGTGCCACCAGCTGGGCCAGCCAAGAGACCCAGTACTTC CATSWASQETQYF
TRBD2 TRBJ2-3 TRBV5-1 few TGCGCCAGCAGCTTGGTACGAGCGGGGGCCAGCACAGATACGCAGTATTTT CASSLVRAGASTDTQYF
. TRBJ2-5 TRBV7-2 . TGTGCCAGCAGCCCAAATAACTGGATCCAAGAGACCCAGTACTTC CASSPNNWIQETQYF
. TRBJ2-5 TRBV4-3 . TGCGCCAGCAGCCCGGGTGGGCGCGGGGAGACCCAGTACTTC CASSPGGRGETQYF
. TRBJ2-1 TRBV18 few TGTGCCAGCTCCGCCCCAAATGAGCAGTTCTTC CASSAPNEQFF
. TRBJ2-5 TRBV9 . TGTGCCAGCAGCCCTATGGGAGGACAAGAGACCCAGTACTTC CASSPMGGQETQYF
. TRBJ2-5 TRBV7-2 few TGTGCCAGCAGCTTAGGAGGGGCGGTAACCAAAGAGACCCAGTACTTC CASSLGGAVTKETQYF
TRBD1 TRBJ2-1 TRBV12-3/TRBV12-4 few TGTGCCAGCAGCCCGGGACAGGGTCGAAATGAGCAGTTCTTC CASSPGQGRNEQFF
TRBD1 TRBJ2-7 TRBV7-9 . TGTGCCAGCAGCTTAGCGTCAGGGGGCTCCTACGAGCAGTACTTC CASSLASGGSYEQYF